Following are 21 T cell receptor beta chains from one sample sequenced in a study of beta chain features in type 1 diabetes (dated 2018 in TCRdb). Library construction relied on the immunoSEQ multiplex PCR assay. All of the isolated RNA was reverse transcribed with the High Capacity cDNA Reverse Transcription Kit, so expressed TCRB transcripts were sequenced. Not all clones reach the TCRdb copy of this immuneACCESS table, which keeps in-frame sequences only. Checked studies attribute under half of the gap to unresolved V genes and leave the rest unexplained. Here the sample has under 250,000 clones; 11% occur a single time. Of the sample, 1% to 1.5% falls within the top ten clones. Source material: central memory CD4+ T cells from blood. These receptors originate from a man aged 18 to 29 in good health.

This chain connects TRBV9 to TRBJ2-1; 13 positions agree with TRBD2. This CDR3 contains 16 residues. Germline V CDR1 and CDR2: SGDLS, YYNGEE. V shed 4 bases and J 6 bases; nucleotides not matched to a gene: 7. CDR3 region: CASSPWTSGRSNEQFF. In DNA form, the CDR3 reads TGTGCCAGCAGCCCTTGGACTAGCGGGAGAAGCAATGAGCAGTTCTTC. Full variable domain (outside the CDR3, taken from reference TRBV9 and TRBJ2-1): DSGVTQTPKHLITATGQRVTLRCSPRSGDLSVYWYQQSLDQGLQFLIQYYNGEERAKGNILERFSAQQFPDLHSELNLSSLELGDSALYFCASSPWTSGRSNEQFFGPGTRLTVL.

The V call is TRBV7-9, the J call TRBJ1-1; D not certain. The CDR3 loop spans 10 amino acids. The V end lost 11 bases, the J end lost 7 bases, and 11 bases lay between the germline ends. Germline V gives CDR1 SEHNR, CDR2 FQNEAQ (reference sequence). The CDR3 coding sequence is TGTGCCTCCGGGTCGGGTGAAGCTTTCTTT. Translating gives CASGSGEAFF.

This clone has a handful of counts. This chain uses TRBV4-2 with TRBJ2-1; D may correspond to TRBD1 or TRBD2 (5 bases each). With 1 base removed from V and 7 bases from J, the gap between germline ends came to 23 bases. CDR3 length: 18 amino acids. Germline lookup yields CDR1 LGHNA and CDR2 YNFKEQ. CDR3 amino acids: CASSQVASDGTFRNEQFF. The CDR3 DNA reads TGTGCCAGCAGCCAAGTAGCGAGTGACGGGACCTTTCGAAATGAGCAGTTCTTC.

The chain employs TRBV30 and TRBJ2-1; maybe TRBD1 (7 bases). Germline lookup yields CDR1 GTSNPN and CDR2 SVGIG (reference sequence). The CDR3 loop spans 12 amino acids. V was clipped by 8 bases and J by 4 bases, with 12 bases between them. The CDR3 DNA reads TGTGCCGGCGGGACAGCTTACAATGAGCAGTTCTTC. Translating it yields CAGGTAYNEQFF.

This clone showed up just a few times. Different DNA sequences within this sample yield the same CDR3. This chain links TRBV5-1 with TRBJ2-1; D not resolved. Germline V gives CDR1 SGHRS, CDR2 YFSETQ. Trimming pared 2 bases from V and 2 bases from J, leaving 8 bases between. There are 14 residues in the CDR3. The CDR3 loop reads CASSLEVAYNEQFF. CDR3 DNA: TGCGCCAGCAGCTTAGAAGTGGCCTACAATGAGCAGTTCTTC.

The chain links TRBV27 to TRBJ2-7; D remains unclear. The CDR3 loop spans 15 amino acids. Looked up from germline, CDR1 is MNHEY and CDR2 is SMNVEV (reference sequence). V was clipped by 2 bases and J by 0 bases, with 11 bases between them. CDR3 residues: CASSLKFWASYEQYF. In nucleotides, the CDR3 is TGTGCCAGCAGTTTAAAGTTCTGGGCCTCCTACGAGCAGTACTTC.

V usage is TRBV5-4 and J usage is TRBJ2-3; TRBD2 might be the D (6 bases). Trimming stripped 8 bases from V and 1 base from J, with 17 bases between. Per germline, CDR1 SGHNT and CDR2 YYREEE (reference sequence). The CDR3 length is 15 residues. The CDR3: CASSWSGGGTDTQYF. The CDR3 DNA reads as TGTGCCAGTAGTTGGAGCGGCGGGGGCACAGATACGCAGTATTTT.

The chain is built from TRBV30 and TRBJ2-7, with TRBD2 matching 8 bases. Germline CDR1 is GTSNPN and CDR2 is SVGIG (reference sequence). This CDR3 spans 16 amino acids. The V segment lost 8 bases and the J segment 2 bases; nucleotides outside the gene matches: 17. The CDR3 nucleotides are TGTGCCCAGAGCAAGGGAGGTAGCGGGGTACCCTACGAGCAGTACTTC. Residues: CAQSKGGSGVPYEQYF.

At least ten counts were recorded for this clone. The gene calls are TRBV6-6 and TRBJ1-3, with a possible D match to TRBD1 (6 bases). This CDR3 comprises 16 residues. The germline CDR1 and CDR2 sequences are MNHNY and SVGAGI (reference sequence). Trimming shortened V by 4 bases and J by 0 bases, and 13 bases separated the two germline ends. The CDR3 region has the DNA TGTGCCAGCAGTTCGGGAACAGGGAGCTCTGGAAACACCATATATTTT. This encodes CASSSGTGSSGNTIYF.

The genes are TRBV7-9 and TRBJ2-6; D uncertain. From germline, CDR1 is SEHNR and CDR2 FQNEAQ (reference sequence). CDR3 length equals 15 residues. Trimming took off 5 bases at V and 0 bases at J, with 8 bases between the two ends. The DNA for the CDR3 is TGTGCCAGCAGCCAGGTCGCCTCTGGGGCCAACGTCCTGACTTTC. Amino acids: CASSQVASGANVLTF.

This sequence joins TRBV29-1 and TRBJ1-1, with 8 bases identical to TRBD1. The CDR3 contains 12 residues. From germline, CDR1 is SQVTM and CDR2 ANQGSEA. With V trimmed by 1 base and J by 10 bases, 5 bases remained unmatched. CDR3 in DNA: TGCAGCGTTGAAGCAGGGGGCCAAGCAGCTTTCTTT. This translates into CSVEAGGQAAFF.

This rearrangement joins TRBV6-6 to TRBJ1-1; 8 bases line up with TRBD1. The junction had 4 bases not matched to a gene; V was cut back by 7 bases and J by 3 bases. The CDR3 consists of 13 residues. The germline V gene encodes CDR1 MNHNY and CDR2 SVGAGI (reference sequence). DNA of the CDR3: TGTGCCAGCACCGACAGGGGTGACACTGAAGCTTTCTTT. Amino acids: CASTDRGDTEAFF.

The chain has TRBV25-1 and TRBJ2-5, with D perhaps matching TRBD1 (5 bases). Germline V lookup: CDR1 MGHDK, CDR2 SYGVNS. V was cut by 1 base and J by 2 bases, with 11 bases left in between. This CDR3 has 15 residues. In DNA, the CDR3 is TGTGCCAGCAGTGAATCCGCGACAGTGCAAGAGACCCAGTACTTC. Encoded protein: CASSESATVQETQYF.

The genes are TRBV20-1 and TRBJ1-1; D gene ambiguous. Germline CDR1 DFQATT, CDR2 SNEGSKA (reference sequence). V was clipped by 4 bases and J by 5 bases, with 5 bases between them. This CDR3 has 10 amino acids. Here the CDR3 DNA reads TGCAGTGCTATGAGTACTGAAGCTTTCTTT. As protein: CSAMSTEAFF.

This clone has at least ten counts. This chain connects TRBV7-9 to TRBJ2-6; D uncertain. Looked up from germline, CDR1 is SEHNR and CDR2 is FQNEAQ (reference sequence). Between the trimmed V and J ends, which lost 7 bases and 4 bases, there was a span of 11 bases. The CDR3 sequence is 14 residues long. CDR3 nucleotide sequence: TGTGCCAGCACCATATCGTCGGGGGCCAACGTCCTGACTTTC. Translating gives CASTISSGANVLTF.

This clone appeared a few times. DNA of the CDR3: TGTGCCACCTCGGCCACCTGGGGGGAGACCCAGTACTTC. It codes for CATSATWGETQYF. The chain employs TRBV7-7 and TRBJ2-5; D tentatively fits TRBD1 or TRBD2 (5 bases each). The V gene's germline CDR1 is SSHAT and CDR2 FNYEAQ (reference sequence). The CDR3 is made up of 13 amino acids. V was clipped by 10 bases and J by 5 bases, with 17 bases between them.

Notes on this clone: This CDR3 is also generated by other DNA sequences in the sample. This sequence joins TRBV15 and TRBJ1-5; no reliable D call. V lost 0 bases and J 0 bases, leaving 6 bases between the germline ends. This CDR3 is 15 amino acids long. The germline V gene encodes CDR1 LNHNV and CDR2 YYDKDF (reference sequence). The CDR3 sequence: CATSRDTGSNQPQHF. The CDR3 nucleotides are TGTGCCACCAGCAGAGATACGGGTAGCAATCAGCCCCAGCATTTT.

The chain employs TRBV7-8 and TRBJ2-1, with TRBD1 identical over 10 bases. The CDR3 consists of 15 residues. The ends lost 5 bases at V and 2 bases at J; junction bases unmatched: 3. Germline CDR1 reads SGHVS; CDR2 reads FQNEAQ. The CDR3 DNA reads TGTGCCAGCAGCCCCGGGACAGGGGCCTACAATGAGCAGTTCTTC. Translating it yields CASSPGTGAYNEQFF.

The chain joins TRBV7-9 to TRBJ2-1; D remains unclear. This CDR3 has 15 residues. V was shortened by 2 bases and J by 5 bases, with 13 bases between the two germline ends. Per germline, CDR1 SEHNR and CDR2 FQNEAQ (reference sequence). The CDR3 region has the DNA TGTGCCAGCAGCTTACATAGGGTATTGGACAATGAGCAGTTCTTC. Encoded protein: CASSLHRVLDNEQFF.

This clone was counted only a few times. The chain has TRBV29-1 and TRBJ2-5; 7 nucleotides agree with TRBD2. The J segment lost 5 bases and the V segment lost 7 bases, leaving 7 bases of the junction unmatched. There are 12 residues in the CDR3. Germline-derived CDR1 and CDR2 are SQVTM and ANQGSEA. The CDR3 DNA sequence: TGCAGCGCATCAGCGGGATTTGAGACCCAGTACTTC. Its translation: CSASAGFETQYF.

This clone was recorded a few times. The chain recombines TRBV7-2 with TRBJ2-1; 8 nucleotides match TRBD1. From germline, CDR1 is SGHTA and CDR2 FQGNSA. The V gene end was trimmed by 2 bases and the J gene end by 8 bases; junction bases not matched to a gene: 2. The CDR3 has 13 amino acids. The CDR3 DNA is TGTGCCAGCAGCTTACAGGGGGCCTATGAGCAGTTCTTC. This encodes CASSLQGAYEQFF. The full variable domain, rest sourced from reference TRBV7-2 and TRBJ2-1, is GAGVSQSPSNKVTEKGKDVELRCDPISGHTALYWYRQSLGQGLEFLIYFQGNSAPDKSGLPSDRFSAERTGGSVSTLTIQRTQQEDSAVYLCASSLQGAYEQFFGPGTRLTVL.